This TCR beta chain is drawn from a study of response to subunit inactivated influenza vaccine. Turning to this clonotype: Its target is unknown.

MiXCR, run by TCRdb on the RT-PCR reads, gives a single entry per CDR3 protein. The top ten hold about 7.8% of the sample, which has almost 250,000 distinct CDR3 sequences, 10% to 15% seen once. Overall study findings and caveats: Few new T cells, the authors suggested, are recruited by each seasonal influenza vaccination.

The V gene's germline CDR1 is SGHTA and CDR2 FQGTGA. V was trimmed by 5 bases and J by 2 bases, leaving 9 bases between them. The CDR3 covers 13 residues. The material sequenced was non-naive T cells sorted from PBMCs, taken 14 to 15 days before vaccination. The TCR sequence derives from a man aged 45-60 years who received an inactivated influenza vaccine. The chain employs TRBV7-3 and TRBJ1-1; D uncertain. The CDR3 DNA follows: TGTGCCAGCAGCGTGGAGACCAACACTGAAGCTTTCTTT. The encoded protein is CASSVETNTEAFF.